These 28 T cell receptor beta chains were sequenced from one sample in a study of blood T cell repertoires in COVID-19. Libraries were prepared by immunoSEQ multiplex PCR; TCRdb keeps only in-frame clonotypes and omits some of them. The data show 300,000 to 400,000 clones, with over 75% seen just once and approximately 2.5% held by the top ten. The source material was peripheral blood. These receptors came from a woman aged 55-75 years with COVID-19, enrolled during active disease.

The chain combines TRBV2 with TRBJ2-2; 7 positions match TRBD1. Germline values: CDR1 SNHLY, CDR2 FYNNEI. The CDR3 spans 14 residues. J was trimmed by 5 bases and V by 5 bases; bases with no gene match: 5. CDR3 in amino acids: CASSYRQGTGELFF. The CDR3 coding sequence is TGTGCCAGCAGTTATAGACAGGGAACCGGGGAGCTGTTTTTT.

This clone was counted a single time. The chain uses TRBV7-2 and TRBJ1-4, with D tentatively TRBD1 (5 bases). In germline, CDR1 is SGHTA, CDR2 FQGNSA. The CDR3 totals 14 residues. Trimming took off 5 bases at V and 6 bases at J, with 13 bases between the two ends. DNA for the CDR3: TGTGCCAGCAGCCTGCGGGGGGGATATGAAAAACTGTTTTTT. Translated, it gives CASSLRGGYEKLFF.

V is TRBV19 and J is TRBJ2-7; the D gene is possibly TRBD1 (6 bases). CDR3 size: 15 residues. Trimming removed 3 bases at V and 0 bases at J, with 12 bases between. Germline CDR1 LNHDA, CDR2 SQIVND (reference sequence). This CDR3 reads CASSIVGQSSYEQYF. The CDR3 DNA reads TGTGCCAGTAGTATTGTCGGACAGAGCTCCTACGAGCAGTACTTC.

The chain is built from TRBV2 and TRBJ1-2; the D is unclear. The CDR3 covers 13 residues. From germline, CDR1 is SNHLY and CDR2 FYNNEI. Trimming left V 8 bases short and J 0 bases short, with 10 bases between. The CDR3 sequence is CASRRGANYGYTF. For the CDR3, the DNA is TGTGCCAGCCGCCGGGGAGCTAACTATGGCTACACCTTC.

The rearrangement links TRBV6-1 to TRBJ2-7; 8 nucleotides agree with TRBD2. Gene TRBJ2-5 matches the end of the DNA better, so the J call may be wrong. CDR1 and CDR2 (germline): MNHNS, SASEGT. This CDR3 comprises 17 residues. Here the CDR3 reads CASSEPLWAGGVETQYF. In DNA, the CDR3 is TGTGCCAGCAGTGAGCCCCTGTGGGCGGGGGGTGTAGAGACCCAGTACTTC.

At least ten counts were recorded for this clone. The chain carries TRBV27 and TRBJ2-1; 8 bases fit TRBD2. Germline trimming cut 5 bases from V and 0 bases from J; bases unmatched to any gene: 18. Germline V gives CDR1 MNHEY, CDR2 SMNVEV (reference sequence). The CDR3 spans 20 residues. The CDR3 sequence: CASSPQAGAYLYGSYNEQFF. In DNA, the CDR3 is TGTGCCAGCAGTCCCCAAGCGGGGGCCTATCTTTACGGCTCCTACAATGAGCAGTTCTTC.

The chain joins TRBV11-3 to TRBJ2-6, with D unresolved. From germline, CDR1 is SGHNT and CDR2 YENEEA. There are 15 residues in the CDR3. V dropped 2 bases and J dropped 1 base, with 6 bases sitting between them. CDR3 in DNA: TGTGCCAGCAGCTTATCCTCGTCTGGGGCCAACGTCCTGACTTTC. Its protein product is CASSLSSSGANVLTF.

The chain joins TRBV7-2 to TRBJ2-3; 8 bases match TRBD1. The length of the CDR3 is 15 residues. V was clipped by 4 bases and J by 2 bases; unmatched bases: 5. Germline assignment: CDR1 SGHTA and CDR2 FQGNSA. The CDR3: CASSSGQGLTDTQYF. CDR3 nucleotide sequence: TGTGCCAGCAGCTCAGGACAGGGTCTCACAGATACGCAGTATTTT.

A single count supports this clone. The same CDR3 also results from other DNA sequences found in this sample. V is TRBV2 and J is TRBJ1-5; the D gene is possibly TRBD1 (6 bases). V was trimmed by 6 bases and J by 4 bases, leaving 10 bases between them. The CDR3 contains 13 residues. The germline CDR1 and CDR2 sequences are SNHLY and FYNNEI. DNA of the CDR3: TGTGCCAGCAGAACAGGGCCAAATCAGCCCCAGCATTTT. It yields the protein CASRTGPNQPQHF.

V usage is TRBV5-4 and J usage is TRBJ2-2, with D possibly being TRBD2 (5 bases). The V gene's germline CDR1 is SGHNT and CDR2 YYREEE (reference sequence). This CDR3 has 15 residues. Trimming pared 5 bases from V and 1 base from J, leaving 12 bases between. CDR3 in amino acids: CASRPRRGNTGELFF. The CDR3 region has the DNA TGTGCCAGCAGGCCTCGTCGGGGGAACACCGGGGAGCTGTTTTTT.

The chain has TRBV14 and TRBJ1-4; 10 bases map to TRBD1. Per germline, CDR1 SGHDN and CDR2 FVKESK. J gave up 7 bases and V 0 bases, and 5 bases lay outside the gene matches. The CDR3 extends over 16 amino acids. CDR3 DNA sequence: TGTGCCAGCAGCCAAGATATAGGGGACAGGGGTGAAAAACTGTTTTTT. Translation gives CASSQDIGDRGEKLFF.

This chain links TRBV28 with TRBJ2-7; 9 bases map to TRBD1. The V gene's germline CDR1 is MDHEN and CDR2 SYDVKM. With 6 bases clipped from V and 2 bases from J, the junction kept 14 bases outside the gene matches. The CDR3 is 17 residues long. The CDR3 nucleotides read TGTGCCAGCAGCTCCGATTCCCCCGGGACAGGGCCCTACGAGCAGTACTTC. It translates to CASSSDSPGTGPYEQYF. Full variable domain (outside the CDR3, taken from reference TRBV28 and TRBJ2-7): DVKVTQSSRYLVKRTGEKVFLECVQDMDHENMFWYRQDPGLGLRLIYFSYDVKMKEKGDIPEGYSVSREKKERFSLILESASTNQTSMYLCASSSDSPGTGPYEQYFGPGTRLTVT.

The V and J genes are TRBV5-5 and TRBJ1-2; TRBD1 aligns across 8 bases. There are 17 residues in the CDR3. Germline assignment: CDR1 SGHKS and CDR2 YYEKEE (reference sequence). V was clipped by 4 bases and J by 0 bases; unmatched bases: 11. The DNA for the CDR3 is TGTGCCAGCAGCGCCAGCTCGACAGGGGATACTAACTATGGCTACACCTTC. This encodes CASSASSTGDTNYGYTF.

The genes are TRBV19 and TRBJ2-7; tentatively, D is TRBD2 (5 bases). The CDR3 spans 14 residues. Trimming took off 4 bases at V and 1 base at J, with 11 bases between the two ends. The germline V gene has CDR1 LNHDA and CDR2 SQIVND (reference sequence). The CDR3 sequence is CASSTTPGSYEQYF. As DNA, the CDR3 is TGTGCCAGTAGTACCACCCCGGGGTCCTACGAGCAGTACTTC. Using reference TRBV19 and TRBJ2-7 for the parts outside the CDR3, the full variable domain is DGGITQSPKYLFRKEGQNVTLSCEQNLNHDAMYWYRQDPGQGLRLIYYSQIVNDFQKGDIAEGYSVSREKKESFPLTVTSAQKNPTAFYLCASSTTPGSYEQYFGPGTRLTVT.

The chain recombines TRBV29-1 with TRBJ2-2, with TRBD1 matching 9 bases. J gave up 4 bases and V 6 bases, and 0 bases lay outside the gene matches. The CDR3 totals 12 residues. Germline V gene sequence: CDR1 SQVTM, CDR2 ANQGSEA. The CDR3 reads CSVDRGTGELFF. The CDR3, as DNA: TGCAGCGTGGACAGGGGCACCGGGGAGCTGTTTTTT.

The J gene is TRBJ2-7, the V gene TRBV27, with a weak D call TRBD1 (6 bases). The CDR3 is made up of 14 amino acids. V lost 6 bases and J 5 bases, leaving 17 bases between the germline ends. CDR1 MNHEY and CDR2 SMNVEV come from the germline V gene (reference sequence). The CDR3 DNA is TGTGCCAGCAGAAGACAGGCCCGCCGGGACGAGCAGTACTTC. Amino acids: CASRRQARRDEQYF.

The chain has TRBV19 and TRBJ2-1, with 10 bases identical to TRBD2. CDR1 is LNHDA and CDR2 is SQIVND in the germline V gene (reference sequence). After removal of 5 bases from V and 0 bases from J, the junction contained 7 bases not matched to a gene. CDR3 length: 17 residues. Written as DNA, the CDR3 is TGTGCCAGTAGTCCGCGGACTAGCGGATTCTCCTACAATGAGCAGTTCTTC. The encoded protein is CASSPRTSGFSYNEQFF.

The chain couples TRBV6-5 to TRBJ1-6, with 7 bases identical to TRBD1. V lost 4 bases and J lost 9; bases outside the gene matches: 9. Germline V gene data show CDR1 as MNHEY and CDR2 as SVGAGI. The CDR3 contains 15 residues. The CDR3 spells CASSWSPSGGSPLHF. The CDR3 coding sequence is TGTGCCAGCAGTTGGTCCCCTTCAGGGGGTTCACCCCTCCACTTT.

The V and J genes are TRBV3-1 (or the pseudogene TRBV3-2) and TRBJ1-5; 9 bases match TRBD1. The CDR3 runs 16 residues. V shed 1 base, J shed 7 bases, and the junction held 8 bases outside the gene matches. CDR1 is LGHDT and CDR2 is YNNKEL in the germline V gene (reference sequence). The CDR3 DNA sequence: TGTGCCAGCAGCCAAGCCACAGGGGGCCGAAGACAGCCCCAGCATTTT. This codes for CASSQATGGRRQPQHF.

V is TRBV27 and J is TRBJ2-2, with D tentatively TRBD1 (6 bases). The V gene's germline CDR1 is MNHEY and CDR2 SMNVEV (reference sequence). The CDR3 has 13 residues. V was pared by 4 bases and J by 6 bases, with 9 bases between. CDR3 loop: CASSWSGAGELFF. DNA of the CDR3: TGTGCCAGCAGTTGGTCAGGGGCCGGGGAGCTGTTTTTT.

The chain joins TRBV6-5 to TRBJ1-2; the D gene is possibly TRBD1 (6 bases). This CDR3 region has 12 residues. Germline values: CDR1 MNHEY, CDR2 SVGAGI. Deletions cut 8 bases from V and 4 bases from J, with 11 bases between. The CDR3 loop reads CASVGQIYGYTF. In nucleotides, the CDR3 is TGTGCCAGCGTCGGACAGATCTATGGCTACACCTTC.

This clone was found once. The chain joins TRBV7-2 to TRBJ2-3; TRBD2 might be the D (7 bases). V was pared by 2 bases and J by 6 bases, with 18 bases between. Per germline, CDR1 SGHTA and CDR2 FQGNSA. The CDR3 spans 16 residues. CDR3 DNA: TGTGCCAGCAGCTTAAGGGGGGGGGCCCCACGGGATACGCAGTATTTT. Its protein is CASSLRGGAPRDTQYF. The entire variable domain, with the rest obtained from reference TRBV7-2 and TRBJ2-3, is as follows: GAGVSQSPSNKVTEKGKDVELRCDPISGHTALYWYRQSLGQGLEFLIYFQGNSAPDKSGLPSDRFSAERTGGSVSTLTIQRTQQEDSAVYLCASSLRGGAPRDTQYFGPGTRLTVL.

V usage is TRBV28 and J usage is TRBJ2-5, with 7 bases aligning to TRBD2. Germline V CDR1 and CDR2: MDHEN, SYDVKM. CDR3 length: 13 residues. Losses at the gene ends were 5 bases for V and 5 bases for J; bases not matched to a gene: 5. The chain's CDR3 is CASSRAGEETQYF. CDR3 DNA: TGTGCCAGCAGTCGGGCGGGGGAGGAGACCCAGTACTTC.

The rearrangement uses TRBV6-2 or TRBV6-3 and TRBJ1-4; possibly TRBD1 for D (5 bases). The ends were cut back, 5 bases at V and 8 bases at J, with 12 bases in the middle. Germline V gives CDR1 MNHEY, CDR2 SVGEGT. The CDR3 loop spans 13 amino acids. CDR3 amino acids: CASSPAGREKLFF. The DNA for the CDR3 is TGTGCCAGCAGTCCAGCAGGGAGGGAAAAACTGTTTTTT.

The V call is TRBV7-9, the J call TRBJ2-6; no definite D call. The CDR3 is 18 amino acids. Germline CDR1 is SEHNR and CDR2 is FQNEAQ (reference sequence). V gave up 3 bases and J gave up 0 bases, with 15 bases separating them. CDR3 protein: CASSFQYSQFSGANVLTF. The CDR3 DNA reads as TGTGCCAGCAGCTTCCAGTACAGCCAGTTCTCTGGGGCCAACGTCCTGACTTTC.

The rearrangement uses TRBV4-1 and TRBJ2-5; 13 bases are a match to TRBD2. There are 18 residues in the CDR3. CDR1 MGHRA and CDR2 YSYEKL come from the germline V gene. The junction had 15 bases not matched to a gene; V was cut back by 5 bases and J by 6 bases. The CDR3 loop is CASSALLAGGPVLQTQYF. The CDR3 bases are TGCGCCAGCAGCGCCCTACTAGCGGGGGGGCCTGTTCTTCAGACCCAGTACTTC.

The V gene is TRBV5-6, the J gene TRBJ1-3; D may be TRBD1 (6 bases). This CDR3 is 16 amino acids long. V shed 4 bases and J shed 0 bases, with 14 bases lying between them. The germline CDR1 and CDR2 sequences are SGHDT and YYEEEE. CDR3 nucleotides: TGTGCCAGCAGCCGGGGGGGGCCCCGCTCTGGAAACACCATATATTTT. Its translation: CASSRGGPRSGNTIYF.

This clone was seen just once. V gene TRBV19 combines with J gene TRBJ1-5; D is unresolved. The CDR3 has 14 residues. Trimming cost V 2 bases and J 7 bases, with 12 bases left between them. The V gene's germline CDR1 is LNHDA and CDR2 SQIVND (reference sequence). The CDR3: CASSILAGGQPQHF. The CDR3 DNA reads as TGTGCCAGTAGTATACTCGCAGGAGGGCAGCCCCAGCATTTT. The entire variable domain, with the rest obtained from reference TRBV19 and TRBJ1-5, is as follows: DGGITQSPKYLFRKEGQNVTLSCEQNLNHDAMYWYRQDPGQGLRLIYYSQIVNDFQKGDIAEGYSVSREKKESFPLTVTSAQKNPTAFYLCASSILAGGQPQHFGDGTRLSIL.